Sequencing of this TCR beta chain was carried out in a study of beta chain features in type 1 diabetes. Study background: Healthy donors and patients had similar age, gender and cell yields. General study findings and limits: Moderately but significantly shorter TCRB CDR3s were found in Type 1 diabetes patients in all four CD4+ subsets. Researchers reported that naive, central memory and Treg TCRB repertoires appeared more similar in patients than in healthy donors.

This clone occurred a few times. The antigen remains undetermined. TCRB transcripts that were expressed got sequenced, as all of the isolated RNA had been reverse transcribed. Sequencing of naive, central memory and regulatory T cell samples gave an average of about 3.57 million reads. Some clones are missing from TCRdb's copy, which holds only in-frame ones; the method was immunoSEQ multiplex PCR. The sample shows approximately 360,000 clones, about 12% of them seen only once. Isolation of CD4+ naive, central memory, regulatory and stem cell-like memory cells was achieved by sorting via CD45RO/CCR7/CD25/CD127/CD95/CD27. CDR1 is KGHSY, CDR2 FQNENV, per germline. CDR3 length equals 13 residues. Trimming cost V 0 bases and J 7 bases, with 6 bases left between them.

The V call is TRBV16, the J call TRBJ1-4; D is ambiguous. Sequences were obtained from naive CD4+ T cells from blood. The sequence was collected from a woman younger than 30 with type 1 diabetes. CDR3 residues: CASSQSLPEKLFF. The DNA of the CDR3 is TGTGCCAGCAGCCAATCCCTTCCTGAAAAACTGTTTTTT.